This T cell receptor beta chain stems from a study of shared clonotypes between healthy human individuals. Looking at the study overall: Aged 18 to 49, the donors were a couple of women and a few men.

Assay: immunoSEQ multiplex PCR; the TCRdb copy retains only in-frame clones and omits some. Of roughly 1.4 million clones listed, 98% were seen once; the top ten hold around 0.33%. CDR1 and CDR2 from the germline V gene are SGHTS and YDEGEE. The ends were cut back, 0 bases at V and 10 bases at J, with 20 bases in the middle. This CDR3 is 16 amino acids long. This clone was detected only once. Antigen unknown. Study-wide results and caveats: Donors were few, which limited the genetic and exposure-history diversity represented. In general, naive subsets displayed greater estimated richness than memory subsets did.

This clonotype was sampled from a man aged 25-45 years in good health. The specimen was naive CD4+ T cells sorted from blood. Indicated subset: CD45RA+ positively selected. The J gene is TRBJ2-1, the V gene TRBV5-8, with D possibly TRBD2 on 6 matching bases. The CDR3 sequence is CASSLAGLWAVVEQFF. CDR3 coding DNA: TGTGCCAGCAGCTTGGCGGGACTGTGGGCCGTCGTCGAGCAGTTCTTC. The full variable domain, rest sourced from reference TRBV5-8 and TRBJ2-1, is EAGVTQSPTHLIKTRGQQATLRCSPISGHTSVYWYQQALGLGLQFLLWYDEGEERNRGNFPPRFSGRQFPNYSSELNVNALELEDSALYLCASSLAGLWAVVEQFFGPGTRLTVL.